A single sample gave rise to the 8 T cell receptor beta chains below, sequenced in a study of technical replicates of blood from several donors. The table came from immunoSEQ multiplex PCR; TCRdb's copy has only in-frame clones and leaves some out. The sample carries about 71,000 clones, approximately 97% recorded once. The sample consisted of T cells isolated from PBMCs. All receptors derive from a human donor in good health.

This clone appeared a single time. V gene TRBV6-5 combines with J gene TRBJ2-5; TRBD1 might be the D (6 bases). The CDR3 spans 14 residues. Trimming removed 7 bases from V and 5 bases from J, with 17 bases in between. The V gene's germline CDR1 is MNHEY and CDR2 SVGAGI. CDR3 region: CASKDLQGSETQYF. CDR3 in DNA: TGTGCCAGCAAAGATCTCCAGGGGAGTGAGACCCAGTACTTC.

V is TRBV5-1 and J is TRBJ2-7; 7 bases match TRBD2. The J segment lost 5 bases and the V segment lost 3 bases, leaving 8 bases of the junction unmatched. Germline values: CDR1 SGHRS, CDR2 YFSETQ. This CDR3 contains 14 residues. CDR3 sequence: CASSWGRGGDEQYF. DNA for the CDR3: TGCGCCAGCAGCTGGGGGAGGGGAGGGGACGAGCAGTACTTC.

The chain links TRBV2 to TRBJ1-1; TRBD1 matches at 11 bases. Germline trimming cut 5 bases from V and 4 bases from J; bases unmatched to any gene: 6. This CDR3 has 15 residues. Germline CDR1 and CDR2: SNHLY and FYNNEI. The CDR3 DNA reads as TGTGCCAGCAGTTCCCCCGGGACAGGGGGCACTGAAGCTTTCTTT. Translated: CASSSPGTGGTEAFF.

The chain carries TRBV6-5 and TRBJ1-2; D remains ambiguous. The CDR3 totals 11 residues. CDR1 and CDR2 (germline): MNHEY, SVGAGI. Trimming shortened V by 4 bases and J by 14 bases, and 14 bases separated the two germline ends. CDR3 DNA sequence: TGTGCCAGCAGTTCGCTATTCGGGGAAACCTTC. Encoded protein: CASSSLFGETF.

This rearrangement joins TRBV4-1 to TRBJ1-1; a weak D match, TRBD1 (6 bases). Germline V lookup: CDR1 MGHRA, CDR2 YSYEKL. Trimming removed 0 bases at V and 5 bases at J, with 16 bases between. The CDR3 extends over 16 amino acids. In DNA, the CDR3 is TGCGCCAGCAGCCAAGATCCCCCCAGGGGACGAACTGAAGCTTTCTTT. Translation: CASSQDPPRGRTEAFF.

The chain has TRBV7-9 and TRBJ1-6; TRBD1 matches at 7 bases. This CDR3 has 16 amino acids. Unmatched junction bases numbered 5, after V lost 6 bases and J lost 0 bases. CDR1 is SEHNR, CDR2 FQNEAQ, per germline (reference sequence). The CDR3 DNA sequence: TGTGCCAGCAGGTTTACAGGGGACTCCTATAATTCACCCCTCCACTTT. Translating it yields CASRFTGDSYNSPLHF. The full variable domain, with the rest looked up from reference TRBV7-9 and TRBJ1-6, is DTGVSQNPRHKITKRGQNVTFRCDPISEHNRLYWYRQTLGQGPEFLTYFQNEAQLEKSRLLSDRFSAERPKGSFSTLEIQRTEQGDSAMYLCASRFTGDSYNSPLHFGNGTRLTVT.

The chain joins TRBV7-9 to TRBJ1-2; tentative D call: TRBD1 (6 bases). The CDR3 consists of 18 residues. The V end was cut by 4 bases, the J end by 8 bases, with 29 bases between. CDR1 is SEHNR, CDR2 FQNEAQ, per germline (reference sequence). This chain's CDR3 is CASSSPRNGTHLREGYTF. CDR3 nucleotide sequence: TGTGCCAGCAGCTCCCCACGGAACGGGACACACCTCAGAGAGGGCTACACCTTC.

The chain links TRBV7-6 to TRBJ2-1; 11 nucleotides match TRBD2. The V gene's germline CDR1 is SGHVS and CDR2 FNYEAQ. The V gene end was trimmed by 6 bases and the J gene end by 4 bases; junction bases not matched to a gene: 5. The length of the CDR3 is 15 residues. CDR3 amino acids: CASRVGTSGYNEQFF. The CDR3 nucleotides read TGTGCCAGCAGGGTCGGGACTAGCGGTTACAATGAGCAGTTCTTC.